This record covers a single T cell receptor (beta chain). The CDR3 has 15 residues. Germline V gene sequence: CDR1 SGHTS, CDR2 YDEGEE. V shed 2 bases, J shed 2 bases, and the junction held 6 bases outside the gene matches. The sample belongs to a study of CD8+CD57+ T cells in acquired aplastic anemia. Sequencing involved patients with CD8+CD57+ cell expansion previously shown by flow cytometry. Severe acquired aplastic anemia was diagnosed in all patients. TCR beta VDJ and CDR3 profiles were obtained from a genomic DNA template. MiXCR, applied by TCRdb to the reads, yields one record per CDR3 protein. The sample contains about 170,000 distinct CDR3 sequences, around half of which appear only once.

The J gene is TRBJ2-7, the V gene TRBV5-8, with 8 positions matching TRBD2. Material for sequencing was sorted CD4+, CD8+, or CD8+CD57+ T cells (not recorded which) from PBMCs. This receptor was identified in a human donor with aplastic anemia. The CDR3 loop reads CASSFGGRTPYEQYF. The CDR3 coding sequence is TGTGCCAGCAGCTTCGGCGGGAGGACTCCCTACGAGCAGTACTTC.